This T cell receptor (beta chain) came from a study of T cell repertoires in cytomegalovirus infection. Across the whole study: HLA-B-restricted CMV epitopes that are well studied, plus recently identified HLA-C-restricted ones, were used by the study. Indications of both CMV infection and matching HLA type were provided by public TCR beta signatures.

This clonotype came up many times. The antigen is not known. Points from the study as a whole: HLA-C-restricted CMV-specific TCR beta clonotypes were dominant in the ex vivo response. Adding up the frequency of public TCR beta families identified people who carried CMV plus the relevant HLA.

TCRdb re-called the reads with MiXCR, one entry per CDR3 protein. The data show about 830,000 distinct CDR3 sequences, over 25% seen once. Between the trimmed V and J ends, which lost 0 bases and 0 bases, there was a span of 5 bases. The germline V gene has CDR1 MNHEY and CDR2 SVGEGT. The CDR3 length is 14 residues. Source: cultured CD8+ T cells from PBMCs, taken from culture after CMV antigen stimulation. V and J are TRBV6-2 or TRBV6-3 and TRBJ2-5; D is undetermined. This receptor was identified in a human donor in good health (CMV status not recorded). Some clones in this sample may be carry-over from other donors' samples. The CDR3 loop is CASSYSSDQETQYF. The CDR3 bases are TGTGCCAGCAGTTACTCGTCGGACCAAGAGACCCAGTACTTC.